Each of the 4 T cell receptor beta chains below was sequenced from the same sample in a study of cytomegalovirus exposure and HLA in healthy donors. Primers for the PCR totalled 60 Vbeta and 13 Jbeta. Profiling relied on immunoSEQ multiplex PCR, and the TCRdb table lists in-frame clones only, not all of them. The repertoire holds some 120,000 clones, approximately 80% seen once, with 0.24% in the top ten. The sequenced sample consisted of PBMCs. These receptors all stem from a man aged 50-60 years in good health and CMV-seronegative.

As concerns this clone: Other DNA sequences from this sample encode an identical CDR3 as well. The CDR3 DNA is TGCGCCAGGGAGGGTCCCACAGATACGCAGTATTTT. Protein product: CAREGPTDTQYF. This chain connects TRBV10-1 to TRBJ2-3; possible D gene TRBD2, 6 bases. Germline CDR1 WNHNN, CDR2 SYGVQD (reference sequence). Trimming removed 9 bases from V and 2 bases from J, with 9 bases in between. The CDR3 contains 12 residues.

The rearrangement joins TRBV5-1 to TRBJ2-7, with 9 bases lining up with TRBD1. V lost 3 bases and J lost 5; bases outside the gene matches: 9. The CDR3 has 15 amino acids. From germline, CDR1 is SGHRS and CDR2 YFSETQ. In DNA, the CDR3 is TGCGCCAGCAGCTCCGGACAGGGGTTGTTCCACGAGCAGTACTTC. Translation gives CASSSGQGLFHEQYF.

This clone showed up just a few times. The DNA for the CDR3 is TGTGCCAGCAGCCCCGGGACAGGTCCCTATGGCTACACCTTC. Its translation is CASSPGTGPYGYTF. V usage is TRBV7-2 and J usage is TRBJ1-2, with 8 nucleotides matching TRBD1. The CDR3 contains 14 residues. CDR1 and CDR2 from the germline V gene are SGHTA and FQGNSA. Germline trimming cut 5 bases from V and 4 bases from J; bases unmatched to any gene: 6.

This chain connects TRBV5-4 to TRBJ2-1; D might be TRBD2 (7 bases). The CDR3 consists of 17 residues. V was clipped by 4 bases and J by 1 base, with 18 bases between them. Germline CDR1 reads SGHNT; CDR2 reads YYREEE (reference sequence). CDR3 region: CASSQAGAELSYNEQFF. CDR3 DNA sequence: TGTGCCAGCAGCCAGGCGGGGGCCGAGCTGTCCTACAATGAGCAGTTCTTC. Variable domain in full (rest from reference TRBV5-4 and TRBJ2-1): ETGVTQSPTHLIKTRGQQVTLRCSSQSGHNTVSWYQQALGQGPQFIFQYYREEENGRGNFPPRFSGLQFPNYSSELNVNALELDDSALYLCASSQAGAELSYNEQFFGPGTRLTVL.